This passage covers 29 T cell receptor beta chains from one sample sequenced in a study of cytomegalovirus exposure and HLA in healthy donors. The study ran its PCR with 60 Vbeta and 13 Jbeta primers. Libraries were prepared by immunoSEQ multiplex PCR; TCRdb keeps only in-frame clonotypes and omits some of them. There are 180,000 or so clones in the sample; 70% to 75% occur only once, and 2.9% lies in the top ten. The sequencing input was PBMCs. The source of these receptors is a male donor in good health and CMV-seronegative.

In this sample, this clone turned up a few times. V is TRBV7-9 and J is TRBJ1-5; a weak D match, TRBD1 (6 bases). Germline loops: CDR1 SEHNR, CDR2 FQNEAQ (reference sequence). Trimming took 2 bases from V and 4 from J, leaving 15 bases between them. The CDR3 is 16 amino acids. The CDR3 here is CASSLNREAGNQPQHF. DNA of the CDR3: TGTGCCAGCAGCTTAAACAGGGAAGCTGGAAATCAGCCCCAGCATTTT.

The rearrangement uses TRBV7-9 and TRBJ2-7; no definite D call. Germline CDR1 reads SEHNR; CDR2 reads FQNEAQ (reference sequence). Trimming shortened V by 2 bases and J by 2 bases, and 13 bases separated the two germline ends. The CDR3 has 15 residues. CDR3 bases: TGTGCCAGCAGCTTACAGGCAGATAAAACCTACGAGCAGTACTTC. Its translation is CASSLQADKTYEQYF.

The genes are TRBV30 and TRBJ1-3; 7 bases match TRBD1. This CDR3 has 13 residues. Germline-derived CDR1 and CDR2 are GTSNPN and SVGIG (reference sequence). The trim removed 5 bases at V and 4 bases at J, leaving 5 bases unmatched. CDR3 loop: CAWDRAEGNTIYF. Here the CDR3 DNA reads TGTGCCTGGGACAGGGCAGAGGGAAACACCATATATTTT.

This clone was seen a single time. The chain carries TRBV12-5 and TRBJ2-1, with D possibly TRBD1 on 6 matching bases. V lost 4 bases, J lost 2 bases, and 15 bases lay in between. The CDR3 spans 16 residues. From germline, CDR1 is LGHNT and CDR2 FRNRAP. CDR3: CASGSARQGTYNEQFF. DNA for the CDR3: TGTGCTAGTGGTTCCGCGAGGCAGGGGACCTACAATGAGCAGTTCTTC.

The rearrangement joins TRBV2 to TRBJ1-3, with 10 bases fitting TRBD1. V lost 7 bases and J lost 9; bases outside the gene matches: 18. Germline V gene lookup returns CDR1 SNHLY and CDR2 FYNNEI. There are 17 residues in the CDR3. Here the CDR3 DNA reads TGTGCCAGCACCCCAAACCTCGGGGGACAGGGGAAGGTCACCATATATTTT. The encoded protein is CASTPNLGGQGKVTIYF.

The chain combines TRBV5-6 with TRBJ1-2, with D hard to call. Trimming cost V 4 bases and J 3 bases, with 10 bases left between them. Germline lookup yields CDR1 SGHDT and CDR2 YYEEEE. The length of the CDR3 is 13 residues. CDR3 protein: CASSPDRDYGYTF. The CDR3 nucleotides read TGTGCCAGCAGCCCCGACCGGGACTATGGCTACACCTTC.

On this clone: The sample holds other DNA sequences that translate to the same CDR3. The chain carries TRBV10-3 and TRBJ1-5; D remains unclear. V gave up 6 bases and J gave up 2 bases, with 11 bases separating them. Germline V gene data show CDR1 as ENHRY and CDR2 as SYGVKD. The length of the CDR3 is 14 residues. CDR3 amino acids: CAISRTGGNQPQHF. The CDR3 DNA reads as TGTGCCATCAGCCGAACCGGGGGCAATCAGCCCCAGCATTTT.

This sequence joins TRBV20-1 and TRBJ1-2; tentative D call: TRBD1 (5 bases). CDR3 length: 11 residues. CDR1 and CDR2 (germline): DFQATT, SNEGSKA (reference sequence). V lost 6 bases and J lost 8, with 13 bases in between. CDR3 protein: CSATGGGGYTF. The DNA for the CDR3 is TGCAGTGCAACCGGTGGGGGGGGCTACACCTTC.

The chain recombines TRBV27 with TRBJ2-1; TRBD2 matches at 14 bases. The CDR3 runs to 18 residues. Germline loops: CDR1 MNHEY, CDR2 SMNVEV (reference sequence). V was pared by 5 bases and J by 9 bases, with 15 bases of the junction left unmatched. CDR3: CASSPLLPGLAGAGEQFF. CDR3 DNA sequence: TGTGCCAGCAGTCCCTTACTCCCGGGACTAGCGGGAGCGGGTGAGCAGTTCTTC.

The genes are TRBV28 and TRBJ2-7; TRBD2 matches 11 bases. The length of the CDR3 is 14 residues. The V and J ends lost 6 bases and 3 bases, in that order; junction bases with no gene match: 4. Germline-derived CDR1 and CDR2 are MDHEN and SYDVKM. CDR3 sequence reads: CASRDSGRGYEQYF. In nucleotides, the CDR3 is TGTGCCAGCAGAGATAGCGGGAGGGGCTACGAGCAGTACTTC.

The rearrangement uses TRBV14 and TRBJ2-3, with TRBD2 matching 10 bases. CDR1 SGHDN and CDR2 FVKESK come from the germline V gene. V gave up 5 bases and J gave up 6 bases; unmatched junction bases: 20. This CDR3 has 19 amino acids. The CDR3 loop is CASSDESKLSGRASDTQYF. CDR3 in DNA: TGTGCCAGCAGCGATGAATCCAAGTTAAGCGGGAGGGCCTCTGATACGCAGTATTTT.

This chain uses TRBV27 with TRBJ1-1; TRBD1 aligns across 7 bases. V lost 6 bases and J lost 2; bases outside the gene matches: 9. The CDR3 loop spans 15 amino acids. CDR1 MNHEY and CDR2 SMNVEV come from the germline V gene (reference sequence). This CDR3 reads CASSLFGQANTEAFF. CDR3 nucleotide sequence: TGTGCCAGCAGCTTGTTTGGACAGGCTAACACTGAAGCTTTCTTT.

The chain employs TRBV5-1 and TRBJ1-2, with unresolved D. This CDR3 has 14 residues. The V and J ends lost 2 bases and 3 bases respectively, with 11 bases between them. Germline V lookup: CDR1 SGHRS, CDR2 YFSETQ. The CDR3 reads CASSFIAGDYGYTF. In nucleotides, the CDR3 is TGCGCCAGCAGCTTTATAGCGGGAGACTATGGCTACACCTTC. Based on the CDR3 plus reference TRBV5-1 and TRBJ1-2, the full variable domain is KAGVTQTPRYLIKTRGQQVTLSCSPISGHRSVSWYQQTPGQGLQFLFEYFSETQRNKGNFPGRFSGRQFSNSRSEMNVSTLELGDSALYLCASSFIAGDYGYTFGSGTRLTVV.

CDR3 coding DNA: TGTGCCAGCAGTTCCGACAGTAGCAATCAGCCCCAGCATTTT. Its protein product is CASSSDSSNQPQHF. The chain joins TRBV6-5 to TRBJ1-5, with D perhaps TRBD1 (5 bases). Germline lookup yields CDR1 MNHEY and CDR2 SVGAGI. V dropped 4 bases and J dropped 0 bases, with 7 bases sitting between them. The CDR3 runs 14 residues.

This chain links TRBV11-2 with TRBJ2-3; perhaps TRBD2 as D (6 bases). The V gene lost 1 base and the J gene lost 6 bases, with 14 bases spanning the gap. The germline V gene has CDR1 SGHAT and CDR2 FQNNGV. The CDR3 length is 15 residues. The CDR3 here is CASSLGRGQRDTQYF. Here the CDR3 DNA reads TGTGCCAGCAGCTTAGGGCGGGGCCAGAGGGATACGCAGTATTTT.

This clone was counted a single time. The rearrangement joins TRBV6-5 to TRBJ2-5; D gene uncertain. Germline V CDR1 and CDR2: MNHEY, SVGAGI. V shed 0 bases and J shed 0 bases, with 11 bases lying between them. This CDR3 contains 16 residues. The CDR3 reads CASSYSQIPYQETQYF. The DNA of the CDR3 is TGTGCCAGCAGTTACTCGCAGATTCCGTACCAAGAGACCCAGTACTTC.

This clone has just one count. V and J are TRBV10-3 and TRBJ2-1; TRBD1 matches 9 bases. The J segment lost 3 bases and the V segment lost 0 bases, leaving 3 bases of the junction unmatched. The CDR3 extends over 16 amino acids. Germline V lookup: CDR1 ENHRY, CDR2 SYGVKD. In DNA form, the CDR3 reads TGTGCCATCAGTGAGTCCCCGGACAGGGGCTACAATGAGCAGTTCTTC. Translated: CAISESPDRGYNEQFF.

This chain uses TRBV6-1 with TRBJ1-1, with 8 nucleotides matching TRBD1. Germline loops: CDR1 MNHNS, CDR2 SASEGT. Trimming took 7 bases from V and 4 from J; bases not matched to a gene: 5. The CDR3 has 13 amino acids. Here the CDR3 DNA reads TGTGCCAGCAATCGACAGGGGTCCACTGAAGCTTTCTTT. Translated, it gives CASNRQGSTEAFF.

The gene calls are TRBV2 and TRBJ1-5; the match to TRBD1 covers 7 bases. Trimming removed 3 bases from V and 2 bases from J; junction bases left unmatched: 13. This CDR3 has 18 amino acids. Germline CDR1 reads SNHLY; CDR2 reads FYNNEI. CDR3 protein: CASSESDRLIPGNQPQHF. In DNA form, the CDR3 reads TGTGCCAGCAGTGAGTCGGACAGGTTAATCCCCGGCAATCAGCCCCAGCATTTT.

The chain is built from TRBV6-5 and TRBJ2-7; 9 bases are shared with TRBD1. Trimming took 4 bases from V and 2 from J; bases not matched to a gene: 3. This CDR3 is 14 amino acids long. The germline V gene encodes CDR1 MNHEY and CDR2 SVGAGI. For the CDR3, the DNA is TGTGCCAGCAGTTTCGGACAGGGGACCTACGAGCAGTACTTC. Amino acid sequence: CASSFGQGTYEQYF.

The genes are TRBV5-1 and TRBJ1-5; D is possibly TRBD1 (5 bases). Germline values: CDR1 SGHRS, CDR2 YFSETQ. Trimming shortened V by 2 bases and J by 3 bases, and 12 bases separated the two germline ends. The CDR3 sequence is 15 residues long. The CDR3 bases are TGCGCCAGCAGCTTCCTCGGGGGTGACAATCAGCCCCAGCATTTT. Its protein product is CASSFLGGDNQPQHF.

This chain links TRBV19 with TRBJ1-6, with 7 bases lining up with TRBD1. The CDR3 totals 14 residues. The J segment lost 4 bases and the V segment lost 10 bases, leaving 7 bases of the junction unmatched. Germline V gene lookup returns CDR1 LNHDA and CDR2 SQIVND (reference sequence). CDR3 sequence: CATKTGQYNSPLHF. The CDR3 DNA reads as TGTGCCACTAAGACAGGGCAGTATAATTCACCCCTCCACTTT.

The chain uses TRBV6-6 and TRBJ1-5; no definite D call. V was clipped by 6 bases and J by 6 bases, with 9 bases between them. Germline V gene sequence: CDR1 MNHNY, CDR2 SVGAGI (reference sequence). The CDR3 spans 12 residues. The CDR3 nucleotides are TGTGCCAGCAGCACACGAAGTCAGCCCCAGCATTTT. Encoded protein: CASSTRSQPQHF.

In this sample, this clone turned up a few times. The rearrangement uses TRBV6-1 and TRBJ2-3; D is ambiguous. The CDR3 is 12 residues long. Germline V gene lookup returns CDR1 MNHNS and CDR2 SASEGT. The V gene lost 5 bases and the J gene lost 2 bases, with 5 bases spanning the gap. DNA for the CDR3: TGTGCCAGCAGTCTATACACAGATACGCAGTATTTT. Translation: CASSLYTDTQYF.

This chain joins TRBV7-7 and TRBJ2-2; D may be TRBD1 (6 bases). Trimming pared 1 base from V and 4 bases from J, leaving 10 bases between. Germline values: CDR1 SSHAT, CDR2 FNYEAQ (reference sequence). The CDR3 consists of 15 residues. The CDR3 region is CASSLGQGITGELFF. DNA for the CDR3: TGTGCCAGCAGCTTAGGGCAGGGGATCACCGGGGAGCTGTTTTTT.

In DNA form, the CDR3 reads TGTGCCTGGAGTGTGGTACTGGGCAATCAGCCCCAGCATTTT. This translates into CAWSVVLGNQPQHF. The chain couples TRBV30 to TRBJ1-5; D is uncertain. The CDR3 has 14 residues. V gave up 0 bases and J gave up 2 bases, with 8 bases separating them. CDR1 and CDR2 from the germline V gene are GTSNPN and SVGIG (reference sequence).

V is TRBV9 and J is TRBJ2-2; TRBD2 is a possible D gene (6 bases). Germline CDR1 and CDR2: SGDLS and YYNGEE. The CDR3 consists of 16 residues. The V gene lost 0 bases and the J gene lost 2 bases, with 11 bases spanning the gap. The DNA of the CDR3 is TGTGCCAGCAGCGTAGTTGGAGGGGTAAACACCGGGGAGCTGTTTTTT. This sequence encodes CASSVVGGVNTGELFF.

This chain uses TRBV7-2 with TRBJ2-2; D perhaps matches TRBD1 (5 bases). V was cut by 2 bases and J by 7 bases, with 11 bases left in between. CDR3 size: 14 residues. The germline CDR1 and CDR2 sequences are SGHTA and FQGNSA. CDR3 sequence reads: CASSLQGTVGELFF. CDR3 nucleotide sequence: TGTGCCAGCAGCTTACAGGGTACTGTCGGGGAGCTGTTTTTT.

This clone appeared a single time. This chain connects TRBV27 to TRBJ2-6, with D tentatively TRBD1 (5 bases). V was clipped by 8 bases and J by 1 base, with 9 bases between them. CDR3 length: 14 residues. In germline, CDR1 is MNHEY, CDR2 SMNVEV (reference sequence). CDR3 DNA: TGTGCCAGCTGGGGCCGTTCTGGGGCCAACGTCCTGACTTTC. Amino acid sequence: CASWGRSGANVLTF.